This T cell receptor beta chain was sequenced during a study of neurological immune-mediated disorders. Study at large: The roughly 34 patients with multiple sclerosis comprised some 31 relapsing-remitting cases and 3 secondary progressive cases.

TCRdb used MiXCR to reprocess the 5' RACE reads, holding one entry per CDR3 protein. The sample lists about 55,000 distinct CDR3 sequences; around 4.4% were seen once. The germline V gene has CDR1 SGHRS and CDR2 YFSETQ. The CDR3 runs to 14 residues. Trimming removed 0 bases at V and 0 bases at J, with 4 bases between. This clonotype has at least ten counts. The rearrangement uses TRBV5-1 and TRBJ2-1; D call uncertain. Sequencing used PBMCs. The receptor's source is a man aged 50-60 years with multiple sclerosis. The chain's CDR3 is CASSLVDSYNEQFF. As DNA, the CDR3 is TGCGCCAGCAGCTTGGTAGACTCCTACAATGAGCAGTTCTTC.